This TCR beta chain was identified in a study of breast tumors, draining lymph nodes, adjacent tissues. This clonotype showed up many times. TCRdb processed the multiplex PCR reads anew with MiXCR; each CDR3 protein has one entry. The repertoire holds around 70,000 distinct CDR3 sequences, with approximately 45% as singletons. This CDR3 comprises 15 residues. CDR1 is SNHLY and CDR2 is FYNNEI in the germline V gene. With 3 bases removed from V and 2 bases from J, the gap between germline ends came to 11 bases. Sample: breast tumor tissue. The clonotype was recovered from a female donor with breast cancer. Some clones in this sample may be carry-over from other donors' samples. This chain links TRBV2 with TRBJ1-3; D is undetermined. The CDR3 region is CASSEGYGTGNTIYF. The CDR3 DNA sequence: TGTGCCAGCAGTGAGGGCTATGGGACTGGAAACACCATATATTTT. Full variable domain (outside the CDR3, taken from reference TRBV2 and TRBJ1-3): EPEVTQTPSHQVTQMGQEVILRCVPISNHLYFYWYRQILGQKVEFLVSFYNNEISEKSEIFDDQFSVERPDGSNFTLKIRSTKLEDSAMYFCASSEGYGTGNTIYFGEGSWLTVV.